Following are 4 T cell receptor beta chains from one sample sequenced in a study of identifying expanded T cells in peripheral blood. Profiled with immunoSEQ multiplex PCR; TCRdb holds only in-frame clones, not every one. This table holds 85,000 to 100,000 clones, more than 70% found once. Sequencing was performed on blood. These receptors were collected from a person between 18 and 70 years old in good health.

The chain couples TRBV6-4 to TRBJ2-3; D possibly corresponds to TRBD1 (6 bases). This CDR3 has 14 amino acids. Germline V lookup: CDR1 MRHNA, CDR2 SNTAGT. Deletions cut 5 bases from V and 1 base from J, with 10 bases between. CDR3 sequence (DNA): TGTGCCAGCAGTCCACAGGGAGGCACAGATACGCAGTATTTT. Encoded protein: CASSPQGGTDTQYF.

The chain couples TRBV4-1 to TRBJ2-3, with TRBD2 identical over 11 bases. Trimming at V came to 1 base and at J to 4 bases, leaving 7 bases not matched to a gene. CDR1 is MGHRA, CDR2 YSYEKL, per germline. There are 17 residues in the CDR3. As DNA, the CDR3 is TGCGCCAGCAGCCAAGTTCCGACTAGCGGGGCCGCAGATACGCAGTATTTT. This codes for CASSQVPTSGAADTQYF.

This clone was seen more than once but under ten times. The CDR3 nucleotides are TGTGCCAGCAGCTTGGCGGCGGACACCGGGGAGCTGTTTTTT. Its translation is CASSLAADTGELFF. The chain is built from TRBV6-4 and TRBJ2-2; no clear D gene. This CDR3 spans 14 amino acids. Trimming stripped 6 bases from V and 3 bases from J, with 11 bases between. Germline CDR1 and CDR2: MRHNA and SNTAGT.

The rearrangement links TRBV2 to TRBJ2-7; TRBD2 matches 11 bases. The CDR3 has 13 amino acids. Germline lookup yields CDR1 SNHLY and CDR2 FYNNEI. The trim removed 10 bases at V and 6 bases at J, leaving 8 bases unmatched. The CDR3 DNA reads TGTGCCACCCAGCTCGGGACTAGCGGCGAGCAGTACTTC. Protein product: CATQLGTSGEQYF.